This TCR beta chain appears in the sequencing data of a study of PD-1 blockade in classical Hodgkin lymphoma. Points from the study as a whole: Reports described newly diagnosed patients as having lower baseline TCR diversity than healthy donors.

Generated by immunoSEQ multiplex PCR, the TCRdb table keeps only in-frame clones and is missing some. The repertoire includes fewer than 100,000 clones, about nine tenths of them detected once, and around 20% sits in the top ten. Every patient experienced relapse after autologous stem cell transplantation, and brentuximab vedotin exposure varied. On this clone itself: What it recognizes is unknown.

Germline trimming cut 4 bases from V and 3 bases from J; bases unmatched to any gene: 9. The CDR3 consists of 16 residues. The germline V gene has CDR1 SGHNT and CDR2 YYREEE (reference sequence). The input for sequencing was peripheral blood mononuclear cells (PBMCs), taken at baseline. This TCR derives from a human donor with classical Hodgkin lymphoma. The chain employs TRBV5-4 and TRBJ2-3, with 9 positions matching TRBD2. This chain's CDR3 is CASSRGTSINTDTQYF. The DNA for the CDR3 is TGTGCCAGCAGCCGCGGGACTAGCATCAATACAGATACGCAGTATTTT. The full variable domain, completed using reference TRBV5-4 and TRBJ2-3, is ETGVTQSPTHLIKTRGQQVTLRCSSQSGHNTVSWYQQALGQGPQFIFQYYREEENGRGNFPPRFSGLQFPNYSSELNVNALELDDSALYLCASSRGTSINTDTQYFGPGTRLTVL.